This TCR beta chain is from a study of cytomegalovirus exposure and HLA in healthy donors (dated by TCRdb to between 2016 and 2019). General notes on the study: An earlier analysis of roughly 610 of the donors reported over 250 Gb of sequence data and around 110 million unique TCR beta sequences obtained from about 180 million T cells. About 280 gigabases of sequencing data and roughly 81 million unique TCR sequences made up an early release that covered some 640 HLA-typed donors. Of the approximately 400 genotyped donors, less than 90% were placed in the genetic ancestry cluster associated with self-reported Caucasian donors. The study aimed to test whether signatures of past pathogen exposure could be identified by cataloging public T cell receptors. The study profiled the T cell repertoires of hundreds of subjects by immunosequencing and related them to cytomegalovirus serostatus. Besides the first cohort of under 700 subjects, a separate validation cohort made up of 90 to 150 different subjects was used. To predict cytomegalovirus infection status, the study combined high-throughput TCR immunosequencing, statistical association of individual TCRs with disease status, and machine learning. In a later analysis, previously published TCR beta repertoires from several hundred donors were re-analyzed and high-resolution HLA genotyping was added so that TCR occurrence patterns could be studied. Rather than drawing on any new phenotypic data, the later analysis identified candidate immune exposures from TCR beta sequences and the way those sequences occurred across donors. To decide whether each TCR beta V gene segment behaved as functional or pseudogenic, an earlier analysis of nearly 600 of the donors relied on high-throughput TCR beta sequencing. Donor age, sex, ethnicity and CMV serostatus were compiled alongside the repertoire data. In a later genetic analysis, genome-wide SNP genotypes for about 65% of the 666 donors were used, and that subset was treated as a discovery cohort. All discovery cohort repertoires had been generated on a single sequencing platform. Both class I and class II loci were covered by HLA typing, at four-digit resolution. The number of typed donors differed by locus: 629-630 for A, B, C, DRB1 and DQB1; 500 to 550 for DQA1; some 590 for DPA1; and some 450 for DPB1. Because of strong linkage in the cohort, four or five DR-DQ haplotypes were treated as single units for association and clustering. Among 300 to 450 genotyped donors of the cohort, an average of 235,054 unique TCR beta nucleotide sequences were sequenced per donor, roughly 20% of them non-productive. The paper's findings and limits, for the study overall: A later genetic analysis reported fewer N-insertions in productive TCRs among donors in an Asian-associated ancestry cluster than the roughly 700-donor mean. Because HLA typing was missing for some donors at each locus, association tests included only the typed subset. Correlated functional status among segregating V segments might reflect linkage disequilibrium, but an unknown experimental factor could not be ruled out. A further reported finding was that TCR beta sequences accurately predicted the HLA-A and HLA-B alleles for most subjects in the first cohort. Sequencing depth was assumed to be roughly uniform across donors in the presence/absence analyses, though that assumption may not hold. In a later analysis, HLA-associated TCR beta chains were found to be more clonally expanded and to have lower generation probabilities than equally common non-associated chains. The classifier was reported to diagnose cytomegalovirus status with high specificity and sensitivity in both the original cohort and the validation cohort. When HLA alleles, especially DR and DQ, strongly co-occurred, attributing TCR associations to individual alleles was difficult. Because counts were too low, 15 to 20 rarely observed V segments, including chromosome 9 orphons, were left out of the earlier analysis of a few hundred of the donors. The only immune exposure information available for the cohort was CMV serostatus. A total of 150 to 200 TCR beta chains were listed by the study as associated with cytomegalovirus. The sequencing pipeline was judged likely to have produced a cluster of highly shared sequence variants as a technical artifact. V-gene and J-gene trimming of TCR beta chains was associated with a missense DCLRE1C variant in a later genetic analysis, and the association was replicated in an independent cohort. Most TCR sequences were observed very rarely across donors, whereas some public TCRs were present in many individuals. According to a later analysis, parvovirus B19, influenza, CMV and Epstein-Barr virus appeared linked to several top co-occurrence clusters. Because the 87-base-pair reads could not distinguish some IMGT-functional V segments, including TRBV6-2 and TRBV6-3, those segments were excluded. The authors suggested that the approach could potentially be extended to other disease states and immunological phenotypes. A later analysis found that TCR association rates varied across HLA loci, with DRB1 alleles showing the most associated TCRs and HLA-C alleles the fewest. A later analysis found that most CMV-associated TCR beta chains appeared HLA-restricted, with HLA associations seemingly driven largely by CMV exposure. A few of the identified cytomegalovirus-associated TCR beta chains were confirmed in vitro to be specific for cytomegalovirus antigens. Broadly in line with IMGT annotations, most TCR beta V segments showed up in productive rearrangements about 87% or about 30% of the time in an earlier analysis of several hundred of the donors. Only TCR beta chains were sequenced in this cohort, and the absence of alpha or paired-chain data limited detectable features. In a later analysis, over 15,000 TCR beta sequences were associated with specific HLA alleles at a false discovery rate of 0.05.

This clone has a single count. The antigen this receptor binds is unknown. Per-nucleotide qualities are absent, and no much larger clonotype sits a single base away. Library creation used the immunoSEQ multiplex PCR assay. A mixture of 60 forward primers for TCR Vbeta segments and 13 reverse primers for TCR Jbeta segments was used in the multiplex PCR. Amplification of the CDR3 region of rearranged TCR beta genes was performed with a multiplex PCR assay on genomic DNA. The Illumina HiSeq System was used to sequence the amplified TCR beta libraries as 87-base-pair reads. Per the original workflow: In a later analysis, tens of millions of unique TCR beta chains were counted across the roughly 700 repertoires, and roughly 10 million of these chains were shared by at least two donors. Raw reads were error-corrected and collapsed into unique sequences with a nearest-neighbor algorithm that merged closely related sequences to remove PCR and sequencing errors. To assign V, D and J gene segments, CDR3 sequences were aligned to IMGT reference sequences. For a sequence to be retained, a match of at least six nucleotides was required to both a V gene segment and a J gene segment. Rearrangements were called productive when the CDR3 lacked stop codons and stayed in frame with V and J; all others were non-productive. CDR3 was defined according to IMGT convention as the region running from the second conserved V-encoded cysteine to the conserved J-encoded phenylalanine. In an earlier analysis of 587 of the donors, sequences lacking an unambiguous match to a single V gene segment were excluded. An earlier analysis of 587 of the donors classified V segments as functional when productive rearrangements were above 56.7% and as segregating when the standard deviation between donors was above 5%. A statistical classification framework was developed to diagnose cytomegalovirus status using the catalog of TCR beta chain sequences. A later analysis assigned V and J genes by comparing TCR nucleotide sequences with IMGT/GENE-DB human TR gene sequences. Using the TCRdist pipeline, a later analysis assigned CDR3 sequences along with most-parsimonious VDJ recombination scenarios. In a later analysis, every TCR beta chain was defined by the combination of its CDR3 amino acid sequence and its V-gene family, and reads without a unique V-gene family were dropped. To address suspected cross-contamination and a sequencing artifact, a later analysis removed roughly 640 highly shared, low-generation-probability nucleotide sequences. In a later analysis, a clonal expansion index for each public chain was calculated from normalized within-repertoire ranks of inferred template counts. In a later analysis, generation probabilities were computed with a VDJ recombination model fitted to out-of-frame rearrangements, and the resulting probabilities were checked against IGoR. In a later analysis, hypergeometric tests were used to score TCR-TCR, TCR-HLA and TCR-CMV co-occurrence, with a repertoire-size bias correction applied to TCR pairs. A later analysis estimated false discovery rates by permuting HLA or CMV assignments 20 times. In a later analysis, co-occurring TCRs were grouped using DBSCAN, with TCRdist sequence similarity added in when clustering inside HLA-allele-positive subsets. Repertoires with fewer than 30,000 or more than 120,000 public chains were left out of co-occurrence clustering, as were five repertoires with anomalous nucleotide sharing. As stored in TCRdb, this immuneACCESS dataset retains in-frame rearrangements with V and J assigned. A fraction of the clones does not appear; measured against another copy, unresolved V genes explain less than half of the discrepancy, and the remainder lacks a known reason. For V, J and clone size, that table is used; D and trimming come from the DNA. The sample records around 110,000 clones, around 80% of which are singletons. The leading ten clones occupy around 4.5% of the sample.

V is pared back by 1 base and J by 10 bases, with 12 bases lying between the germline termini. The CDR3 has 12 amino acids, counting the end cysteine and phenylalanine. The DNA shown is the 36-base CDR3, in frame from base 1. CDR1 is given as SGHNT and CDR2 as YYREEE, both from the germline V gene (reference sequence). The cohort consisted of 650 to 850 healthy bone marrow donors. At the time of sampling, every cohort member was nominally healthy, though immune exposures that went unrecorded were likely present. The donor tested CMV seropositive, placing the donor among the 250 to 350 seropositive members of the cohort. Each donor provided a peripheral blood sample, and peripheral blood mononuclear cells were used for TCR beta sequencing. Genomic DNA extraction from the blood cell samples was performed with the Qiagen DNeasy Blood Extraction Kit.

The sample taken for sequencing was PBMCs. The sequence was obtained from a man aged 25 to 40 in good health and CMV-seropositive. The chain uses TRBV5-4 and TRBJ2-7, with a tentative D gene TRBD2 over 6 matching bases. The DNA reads TGTGCCAGCAGCTTGCAAACAGGACTACAGTACTTC. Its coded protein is CASSLQTGLQYF.